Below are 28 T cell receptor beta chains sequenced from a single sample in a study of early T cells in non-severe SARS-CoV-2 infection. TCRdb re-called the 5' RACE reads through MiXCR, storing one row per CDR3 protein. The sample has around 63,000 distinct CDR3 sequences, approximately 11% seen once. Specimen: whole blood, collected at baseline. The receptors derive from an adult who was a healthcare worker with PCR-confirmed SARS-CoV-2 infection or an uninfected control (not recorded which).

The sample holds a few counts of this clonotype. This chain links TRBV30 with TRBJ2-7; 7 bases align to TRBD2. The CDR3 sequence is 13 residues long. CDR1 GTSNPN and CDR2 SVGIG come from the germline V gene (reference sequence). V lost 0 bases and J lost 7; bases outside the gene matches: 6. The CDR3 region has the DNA TGTGCCTGGAGTGTAGGGACTAACATGGAGCAGTACTTC. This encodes CAWSVGTNMEQYF.

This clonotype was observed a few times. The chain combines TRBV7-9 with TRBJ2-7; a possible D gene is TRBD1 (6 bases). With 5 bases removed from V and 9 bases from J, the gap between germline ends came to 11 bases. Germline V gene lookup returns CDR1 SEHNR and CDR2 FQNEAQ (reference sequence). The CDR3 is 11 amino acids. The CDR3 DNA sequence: TGTGCCAGCAGCATAGACAGGATGCAGTACTTC. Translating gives CASSIDRMQYF.

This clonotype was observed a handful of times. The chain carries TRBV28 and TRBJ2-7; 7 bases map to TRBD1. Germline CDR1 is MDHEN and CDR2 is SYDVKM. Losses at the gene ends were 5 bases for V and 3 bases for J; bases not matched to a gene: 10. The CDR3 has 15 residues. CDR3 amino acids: CASSPQTGKRYEQYF. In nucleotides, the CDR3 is TGTGCCAGCAGTCCTCAGACAGGGAAACGCTACGAGCAGTACTTC.

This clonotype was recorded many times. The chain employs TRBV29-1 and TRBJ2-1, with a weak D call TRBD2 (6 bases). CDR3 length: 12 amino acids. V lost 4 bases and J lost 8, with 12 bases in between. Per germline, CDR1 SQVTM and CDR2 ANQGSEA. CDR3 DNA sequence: TGCAGCGTTGGGAGGGTTTTCGATGAGCAGTTCTTC. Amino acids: CSVGRVFDEQFF.

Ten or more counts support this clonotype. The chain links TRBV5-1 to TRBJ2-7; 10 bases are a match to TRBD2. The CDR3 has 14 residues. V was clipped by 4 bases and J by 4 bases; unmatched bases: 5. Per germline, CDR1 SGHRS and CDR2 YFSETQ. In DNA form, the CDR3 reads TGCGCCAGCAGCACCGGGACTAGCGATTACGAGCAGTACTTC. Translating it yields CASSTGTSDYEQYF.

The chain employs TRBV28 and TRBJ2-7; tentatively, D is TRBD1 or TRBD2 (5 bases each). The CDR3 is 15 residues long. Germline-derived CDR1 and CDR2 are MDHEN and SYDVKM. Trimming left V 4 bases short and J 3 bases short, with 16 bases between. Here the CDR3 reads CASSSPAGAHYEQYF. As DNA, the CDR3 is TGTGCCAGCAGTTCACCCGCCGGGGCCCACTACGAGCAGTACTTC.

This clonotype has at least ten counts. DNA for the CDR3: TGTGCCAGTAGTATCCCCTATAATCCGGGGGATGGCTACACCTTC. Its translation: CASSIPYNPGDGYTF. This sequence joins TRBV19 and TRBJ1-2; maybe TRBD1 (5 bases). In germline, CDR1 is LNHDA, CDR2 SQIVND (reference sequence). The CDR3 totals 15 residues. V shed 3 bases and J shed 6 bases, with 17 bases lying between them. Based on the CDR3 plus reference TRBV19 and TRBJ1-2, the full variable domain is DGGITQSPKYLFRKEGQNVTLSCEQNLNHDAMYWYRQDPGQGLRLIYYSQIVNDFQKGDIAEGYSVSREKKESFPLTVTSAQKNPTAFYLCASSIPYNPGDGYTFGSGTRLTVV.

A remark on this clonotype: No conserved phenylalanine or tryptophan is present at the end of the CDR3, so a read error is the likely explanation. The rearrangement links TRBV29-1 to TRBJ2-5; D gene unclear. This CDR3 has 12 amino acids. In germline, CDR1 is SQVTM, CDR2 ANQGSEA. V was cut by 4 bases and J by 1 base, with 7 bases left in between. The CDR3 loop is CSVVPSQETQYV. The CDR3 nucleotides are TGCAGCGTTGTTCCCAGCCAAGAGACCCAGTACGTC.

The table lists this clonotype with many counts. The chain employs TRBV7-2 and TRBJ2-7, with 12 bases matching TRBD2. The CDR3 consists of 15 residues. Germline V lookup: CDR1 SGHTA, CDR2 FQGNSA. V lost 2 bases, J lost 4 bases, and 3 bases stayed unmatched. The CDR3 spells CASSLPTSGRYEQYF. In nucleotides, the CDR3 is TGTGCCAGCAGCTTACCAACTAGCGGGAGGTACGAGCAGTACTTC.

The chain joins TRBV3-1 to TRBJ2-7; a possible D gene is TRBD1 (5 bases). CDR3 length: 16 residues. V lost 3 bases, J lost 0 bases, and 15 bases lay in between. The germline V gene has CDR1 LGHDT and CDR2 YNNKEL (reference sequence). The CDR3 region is CASSQARTPSSYEQYF. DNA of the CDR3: TGTGCCAGCAGCCAGGCCAGGACACCGAGCTCCTACGAGCAGTACTTC.

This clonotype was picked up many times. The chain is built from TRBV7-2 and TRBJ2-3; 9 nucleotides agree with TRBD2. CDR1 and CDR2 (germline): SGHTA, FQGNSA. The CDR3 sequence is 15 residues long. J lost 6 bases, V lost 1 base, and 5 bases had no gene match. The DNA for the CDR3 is TGTGCCAGCAGCTTAGTTTCTAGCGGGGCGGATACGCAGTATTTT. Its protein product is CASSLVSSGADTQYF.

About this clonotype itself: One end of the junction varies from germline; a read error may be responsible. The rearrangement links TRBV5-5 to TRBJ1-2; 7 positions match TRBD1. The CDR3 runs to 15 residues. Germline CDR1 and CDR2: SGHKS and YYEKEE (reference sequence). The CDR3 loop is CTSSTQQGFEDGYTF. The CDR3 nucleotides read TGTACCAGCAGCACGCAACAGGGGTTCGAGGATGGCTACACCTTC.

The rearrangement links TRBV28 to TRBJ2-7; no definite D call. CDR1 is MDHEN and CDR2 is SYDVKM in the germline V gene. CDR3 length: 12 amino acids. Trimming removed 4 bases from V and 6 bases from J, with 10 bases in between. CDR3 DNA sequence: TGTGCCAGCAGTTCCCCATCAGGCGAGCAGTACTTC. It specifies CASSSPSGEQYF.

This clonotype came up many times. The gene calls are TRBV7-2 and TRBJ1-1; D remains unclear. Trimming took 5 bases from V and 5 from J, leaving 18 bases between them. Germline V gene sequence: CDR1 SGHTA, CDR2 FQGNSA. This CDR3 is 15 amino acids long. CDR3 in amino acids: CASSRKRDGSTEAFF. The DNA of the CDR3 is TGTGCCAGCAGCAGGAAAAGGGATGGGTCGACTGAAGCTTTCTTT. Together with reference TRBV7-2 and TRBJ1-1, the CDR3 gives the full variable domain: GAGVSQSPSNKVTEKGKDVELRCDPISGHTALYWYRQSLGQGLEFLIYFQGNSAPDKSGLPSDRFSAERTGGSVSTLTIQRTQQEDSAVYLCASSRKRDGSTEAFFGQGTRLTVV.

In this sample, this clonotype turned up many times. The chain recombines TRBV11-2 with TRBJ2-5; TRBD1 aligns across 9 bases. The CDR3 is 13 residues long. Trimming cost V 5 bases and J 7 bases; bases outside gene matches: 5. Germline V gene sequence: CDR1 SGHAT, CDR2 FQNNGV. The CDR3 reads CASSPGQGRTQYF. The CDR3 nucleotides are TGTGCCAGCAGCCCGGGACAGGGCAGGACCCAGTACTTC.

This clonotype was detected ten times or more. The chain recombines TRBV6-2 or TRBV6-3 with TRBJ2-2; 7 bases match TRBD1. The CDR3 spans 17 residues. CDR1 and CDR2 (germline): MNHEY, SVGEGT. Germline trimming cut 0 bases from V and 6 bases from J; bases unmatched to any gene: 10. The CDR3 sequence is CASSYSTGKPASGELFF. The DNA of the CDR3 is TGTGCCAGCAGTTACTCGACAGGGAAACCGGCGTCCGGGGAGCTGTTTTTT.

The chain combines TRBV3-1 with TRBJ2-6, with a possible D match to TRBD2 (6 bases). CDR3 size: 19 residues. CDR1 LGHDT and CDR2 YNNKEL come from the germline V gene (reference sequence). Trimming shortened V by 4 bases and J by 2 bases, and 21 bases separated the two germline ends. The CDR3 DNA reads TGTGCCAGCAGCCCCGATGCGAGGACCAGGAGGGCTGGGGCCAACGTCCTGACTTTC. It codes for CASSPDARTRRAGANVLTF.

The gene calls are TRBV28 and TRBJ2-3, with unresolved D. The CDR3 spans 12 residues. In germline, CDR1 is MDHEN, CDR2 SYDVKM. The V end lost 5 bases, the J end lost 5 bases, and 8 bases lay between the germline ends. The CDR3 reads CASSHDGDTQYF. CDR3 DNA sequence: TGTGCCAGCAGTCACGACGGAGATACGCAGTATTTT.

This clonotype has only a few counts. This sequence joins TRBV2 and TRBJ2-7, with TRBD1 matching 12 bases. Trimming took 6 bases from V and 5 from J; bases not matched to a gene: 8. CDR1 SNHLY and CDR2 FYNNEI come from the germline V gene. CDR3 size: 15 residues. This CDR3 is CASSDGTGGLDEQYF. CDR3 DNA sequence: TGTGCCAGCAGCGATGGGACAGGGGGCCTCGACGAGCAGTACTTC.

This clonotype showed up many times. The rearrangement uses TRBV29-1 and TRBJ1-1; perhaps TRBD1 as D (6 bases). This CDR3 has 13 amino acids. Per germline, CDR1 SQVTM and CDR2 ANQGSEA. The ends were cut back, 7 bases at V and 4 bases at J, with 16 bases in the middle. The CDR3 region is CSAYRDGGTEAFF. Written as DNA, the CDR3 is TGCAGCGCCTACAGGGATGGCGGCACTGAAGCTTTCTTT.

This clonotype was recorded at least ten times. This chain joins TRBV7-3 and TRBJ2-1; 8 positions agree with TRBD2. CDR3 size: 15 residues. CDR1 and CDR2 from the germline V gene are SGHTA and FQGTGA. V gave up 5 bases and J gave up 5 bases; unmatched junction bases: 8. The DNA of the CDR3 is TGTGCCAGCAGCCAAACAGCGGGGGCACACAATGAGCAGTTCTTC. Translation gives CASSQTAGAHNEQFF.

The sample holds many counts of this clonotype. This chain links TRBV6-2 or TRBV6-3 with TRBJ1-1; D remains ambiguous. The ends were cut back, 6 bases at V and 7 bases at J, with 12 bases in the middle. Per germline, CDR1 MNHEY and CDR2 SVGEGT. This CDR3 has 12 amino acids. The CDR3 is CASSPSTFEAFF. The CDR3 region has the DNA TGTGCCAGCAGCCCCTCCACCTTTGAAGCTTTCTTT.

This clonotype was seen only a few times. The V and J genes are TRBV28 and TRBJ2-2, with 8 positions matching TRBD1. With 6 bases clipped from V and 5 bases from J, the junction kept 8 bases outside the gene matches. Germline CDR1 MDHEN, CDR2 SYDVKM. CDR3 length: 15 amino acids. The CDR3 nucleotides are TGTGCCAGCAGCCGCAGGGGGCGCCTTACCGGGGAGCTGTTTTTT. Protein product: CASSRRGRLTGELFF.

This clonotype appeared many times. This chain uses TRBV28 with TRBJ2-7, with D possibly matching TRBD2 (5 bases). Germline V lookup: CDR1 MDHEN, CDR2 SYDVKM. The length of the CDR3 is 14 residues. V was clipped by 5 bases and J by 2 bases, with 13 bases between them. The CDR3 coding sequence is TGTGCCAGCAGTCTAAACGGGATCCCCTACGAGCAGTACTTC. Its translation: CASSLNGIPYEQYF. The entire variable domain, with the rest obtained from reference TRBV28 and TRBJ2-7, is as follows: DVKVTQSSRYLVKRTGEKVFLECVQDMDHENMFWYRQDPGLGLRLIYFSYDVKMKEKGDIPEGYSVSREKKERFSLILESASTNQTSMYLCASSLNGIPYEQYFGPGTRLTVT.

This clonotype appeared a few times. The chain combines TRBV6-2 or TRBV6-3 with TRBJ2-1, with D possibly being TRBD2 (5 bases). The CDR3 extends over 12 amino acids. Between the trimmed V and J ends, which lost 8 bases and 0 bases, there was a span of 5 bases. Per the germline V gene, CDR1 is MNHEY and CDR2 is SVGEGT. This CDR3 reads CASGSSYNEQFF. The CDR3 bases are TGTGCCAGCGGGAGCTCCTACAATGAGCAGTTCTTC.

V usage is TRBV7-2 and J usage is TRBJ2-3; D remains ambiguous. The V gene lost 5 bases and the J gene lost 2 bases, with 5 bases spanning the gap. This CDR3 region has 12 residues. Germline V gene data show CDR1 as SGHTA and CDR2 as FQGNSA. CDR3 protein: CASSQDTDTQYF. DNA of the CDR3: TGTGCCAGCAGCCAAGACACAGATACGCAGTATTTT. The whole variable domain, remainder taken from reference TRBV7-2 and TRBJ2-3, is GAGVSQSPSNKVTEKGKDVELRCDPISGHTALYWYRQSLGQGLEFLIYFQGNSAPDKSGLPSDRFSAERTGGSVSTLTIQRTQQEDSAVYLCASSQDTDTQYFGPGTRLTVL.

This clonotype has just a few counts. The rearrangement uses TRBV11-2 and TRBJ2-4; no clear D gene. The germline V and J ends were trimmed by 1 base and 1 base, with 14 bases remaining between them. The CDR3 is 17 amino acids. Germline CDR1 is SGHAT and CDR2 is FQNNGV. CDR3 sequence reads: CASSLGYQLGAKNIQYF. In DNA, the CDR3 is TGTGCCAGCAGCTTAGGTTACCAGCTAGGGGCCAAAAACATTCAGTACTTC.

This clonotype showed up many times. The CDR3 sequence is CASSLRKPADEQYF. CDR3 coding DNA: TGCGCCAGCAGCTTGAGGAAGCCGGCCGACGAGCAGTACTTC. The chain has TRBV5-1 and TRBJ2-7; D is uncertain. The CDR3 consists of 14 residues. Germline V gene data show CDR1 as SGHRS and CDR2 as YFSETQ. V was trimmed by 1 base and J by 5 bases, leaving 13 bases between them.